This T cell receptor (beta chain) was obtained from a study of vaccination and CD4 T cells after COVID-19. Study context: Sampling that followed vaccination took place a median approximately 70 days after dose two, within a range of 14 to 241. Study-level points and caveats: Convalescent patients gained a median approximately 89% of their reactive clones only post-vaccination.

Oncomine TCR Beta short-read sequencing was applied to DNA from cultured CD4+ T cells. In this case, cultured CD4+ T cells provided the extracted genomic DNA. Via MiXCR, TCRdb re-called the PCR reads, giving one row per CDR3 protein. The data hold about 20,000 distinct CDR3 sequences, with roughly 51% observed a single time. For this clonotype: Its antigen is currently unknown.

Treatment described: approximately 10-day PBMC culture with coronavirus spike peptide pools or control peptides (ViraFEST assay). Material: CD4+ T cells from blood, cultured in vitro. The clonotype was recovered from a human donor who had recovered from COVID-19.

Here the CDR3 DNA reads TGCAGTGCCCCCCTTCATGGGGGGAGTGACTATGGCTACACCTTC. It is translated as CSAPLHGGSDYGYTF. The chain joins TRBV20-1 to TRBJ1-2; the D gene is possibly TRBD1 (5 bases). This CDR3 region has 15 residues. Trimming left V 6 bases short and J 3 bases short, with 20 bases between. Germline loops: CDR1 DFQATT, CDR2 SNEGSKA (reference sequence).